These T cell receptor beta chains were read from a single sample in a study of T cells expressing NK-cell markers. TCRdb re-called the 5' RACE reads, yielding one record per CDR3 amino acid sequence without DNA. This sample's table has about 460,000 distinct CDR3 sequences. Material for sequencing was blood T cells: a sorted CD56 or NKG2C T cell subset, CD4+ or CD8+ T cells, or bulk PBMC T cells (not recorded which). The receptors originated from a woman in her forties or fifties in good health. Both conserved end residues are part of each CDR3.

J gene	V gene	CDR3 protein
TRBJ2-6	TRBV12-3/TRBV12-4	CASSLVGKGANVLTF
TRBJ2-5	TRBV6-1	CASSEGWGEETQYF
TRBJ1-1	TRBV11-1	CASRGQGSTEAFF
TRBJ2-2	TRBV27	CASSAPRHPLDTGELFF
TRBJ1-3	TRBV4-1	CASSQVQGNTIYF
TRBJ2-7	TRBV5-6	CASSKVKLGSAREQYF
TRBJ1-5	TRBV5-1	CASSLASGYNQPQHF
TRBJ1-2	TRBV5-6	CASSAGTVPFANYGYTF
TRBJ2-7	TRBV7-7	CASSFGTSGGEQYF
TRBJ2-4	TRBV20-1	CSARMTTKNIQYF
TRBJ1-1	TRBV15	CATSRGGPETEAFF
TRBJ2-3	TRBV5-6	CASSRGDRGAADTQYF
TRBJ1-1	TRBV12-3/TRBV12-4	CASRFGHQGTEAFF
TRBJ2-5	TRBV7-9	CASSKGQEETQYF
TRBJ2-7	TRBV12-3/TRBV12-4	CASTRRGLSNEQYF
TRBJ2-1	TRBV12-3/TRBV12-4	CASSLTYEQFF
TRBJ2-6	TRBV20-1	CSASSGGANVLTF
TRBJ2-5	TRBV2	CASSGAPGAETQYF
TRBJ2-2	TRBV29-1	CSVVQGARELFF
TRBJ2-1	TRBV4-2	CASRRGGNEQFF
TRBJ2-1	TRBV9	CASSVDGSPYNEQFF
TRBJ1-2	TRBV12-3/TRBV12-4	CASSFFGAAFYGYTF
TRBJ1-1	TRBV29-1	CSAGWHSNTEAFF
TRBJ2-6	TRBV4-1	CASSQYGDADSGANVLTF
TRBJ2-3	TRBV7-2	CASCKRRIGTGDTQYF
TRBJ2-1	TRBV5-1	CASSYTRDWHDNEQFF
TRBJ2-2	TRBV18	CASSPFFRAETGELFF
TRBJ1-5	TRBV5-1	CASSLVGDREQPQHF
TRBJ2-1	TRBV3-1	CASSHRDRVREQFF
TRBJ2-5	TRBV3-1	CASSQGLAGAGVQETQYF
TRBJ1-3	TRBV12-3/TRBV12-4	CASSDPGGMGNTIYF
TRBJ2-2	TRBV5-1	CASSLLGRANTGELFF
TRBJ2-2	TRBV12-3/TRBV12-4	CASRLPVGAAGLNTGELFF
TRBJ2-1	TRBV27	CASSRGAGTFEQFF
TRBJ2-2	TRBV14	CASSQAGSGELFF
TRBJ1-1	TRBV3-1	CASSPLGEGRDTEAFF
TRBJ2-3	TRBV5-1	CASSLRTRLAGAASTDTQYF
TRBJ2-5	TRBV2	CASSEARTGQETQYF
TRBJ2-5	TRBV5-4	CASSSRRRGQKETQYF
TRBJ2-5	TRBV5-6	CASRYLLREETQYF
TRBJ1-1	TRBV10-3	CAISESDRVNTEAFF
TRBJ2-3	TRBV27	CASRGRTDTQYF
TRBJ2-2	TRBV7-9	CASSLEREGRELFF
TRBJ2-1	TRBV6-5	CASSSPVVAGEDEQFF
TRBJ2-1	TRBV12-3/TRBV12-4	CASSFRTSGTGEQFF